One sample yielded the 4 T cell receptor beta chains listed below, sequenced in a study of T cell responses to AZD1222 COVID-19 vaccine. Assay used: immunoSEQ multiplex PCR; TCRdb lists only in-frame clones, some missing. Of 86,000 or so clones in the sample, approximately 89% were seen once. This material consisted of peripheral blood, taken on day 0 of AZD1222 vaccination. These receptors were collected from an adult in good health.

J is TRBJ1-3 and V is TRBV6-1, with D unclear. From germline, CDR1 is MNHNS and CDR2 SASEGT. This CDR3 is 15 amino acids long. V dropped 3 bases and J dropped 0 bases, with 9 bases sitting between them. CDR3 sequence: CASSDRRNSGNTIYF. CDR3 DNA: TGTGCCAGCAGTGACCGACGGAACTCTGGAAACACCATATATTTT.

This chain links TRBV5-6 with TRBJ1-5, with 8 bases aligning to TRBD1. The CDR3 has 14 amino acids. The germline gives CDR1 SGHDT, CDR2 YYEEEE. The ends lost 2 bases at V and 7 bases at J; junction bases unmatched: 5. The CDR3 here is CASSFRTGRQPQHF. As DNA, the CDR3 is TGTGCCAGCAGCTTTAGGACAGGGCGGCAGCCCCAGCATTTT.

The chain combines TRBV29-1 with TRBJ1-1; no firm D call. The CDR3 is made up of 10 amino acids. Between the trimmed V and J ends, which lost 1 base and 7 bases, there was a span of 4 bases. Germline CDR1 and CDR2: SQVTM and ANQGSEA. As DNA, the CDR3 is TGCAGCGTTGAAGTGGGTGAAGCTTTCTTT. Translated: CSVEVGEAFF.

The V and J genes are TRBV27 and TRBJ2-1; 12 positions match TRBD2. V trimming: 2 bases; J trimming: 8 bases; junction bases outside the gene matches: 10. Germline lookup yields CDR1 MNHEY and CDR2 SMNVEV (reference sequence). This CDR3 contains 17 residues. The CDR3 DNA reads as TGTGCCAGCAGTTTACTAGCGGGAGGGGGTAGGTTCGATGAGCAGTTCTTC. Residues: CASSLLAGGGRFDEQFF.